The next 10 T cell receptor beta chains were all read from a single sample in a study of response to subunit inactivated influenza vaccine. Each CDR3 protein gets one entry after TCRdb re-called the RT-PCR reads with MiXCR. This table has 290,000 or so distinct CDR3 sequences, approximately 20% appearing once. The sequenced sample was PBMCs from blood, obtained less than 22 months after vaccination. These receptor sequences come from a man aged 50-75 years who received an inactivated influenza vaccine.

The chain joins TRBV12-3 or TRBV12-4 to TRBJ1-4; D unclear. This CDR3 comprises 15 residues. Trimming left V 1 base short and J 5 bases short, with 11 bases between. The CDR3 nucleotides read TGTGCCAGCAGTTTAGACACCCAAGGGAATGAAAAACTGTTTTTT. This gives the protein CASSLDTQGNEKLFF.

This chain links TRBV2 with TRBJ1-5, with D possibly TRBD1 on 6 matching bases. The CDR3 length is 15 residues. Trimming stripped 6 bases from V and 2 bases from J, with 14 bases between. The germline V gene encodes CDR1 SNHLY and CDR2 FYNNEI. CDR3 protein: CASSAGTTGNQPQHF. CDR3 sequence (DNA): TGTGCCAGCAGCGCCGGGACAACTGGCAATCAGCCCCAGCATTTT.

This clonotype has more than one count but fewer than ten. CDR3 sequence: CASSPQGAGGYTF. In DNA form, the CDR3 reads TGTGCCAGCAGTCCCCAGGGGGCTGGGGGCTACACCTTC. This sequence joins TRBV6-1 and TRBJ1-2, with 8 bases lining up with TRBD1. Germline assignment: CDR1 MNHNS and CDR2 SASEGT. There are 13 residues in the CDR3. Trimming at V came to 5 bases and at J to 8 bases, leaving 7 bases not matched to a gene.

The chain uses TRBV29-1 and TRBJ2-1; TRBD2 matches at 9 bases. The V segment lost 4 bases and the J segment 1 base; nucleotides outside the gene matches: 5. The CDR3 has 15 amino acids. Germline V gene sequence: CDR1 SQVTM, CDR2 ANQGSEA. The CDR3: CSVVGTSGSYNEQFF. The CDR3 nucleotides are TGCAGCGTTGTGGGCACTAGCGGGTCCTACAATGAGCAGTTCTTC.

This clonotype has at least ten counts. This sequence joins TRBV20-1 and TRBJ1-1; D possibly corresponds to TRBD1 (5 bases). V lost 0 bases and J 4 bases, leaving 9 bases between the germline ends. From germline, CDR1 is DFQATT and CDR2 SNEGSKA (reference sequence). CDR3 length equals 13 residues. CDR3: CSARDGGTTEAFF. CDR3 nucleotide sequence: TGCAGTGCTAGAGATGGGGGGACCACTGAAGCTTTCTTT.

The chain combines TRBV30 with TRBJ2-1; 7 bases fit TRBD2. V lost 3 bases and J lost 7; bases outside the gene matches: 9. CDR1 and CDR2 from the germline V gene are GTSNPN and SVGIG (reference sequence). This CDR3 has 14 residues. The CDR3 loop reads CAWSGGRGGNEQFF. For the CDR3, the DNA is TGTGCCTGGAGCGGCGGGAGAGGTGGGAATGAGCAGTTCTTC.

This clonotype showed up many times. The chain combines TRBV4-3 with TRBJ2-1; 7 bases line up with TRBD2. V dropped 1 base and J dropped 6; count of bases not matched to a gene: 3. The CDR3 is made up of 14 amino acids. CDR1 and CDR2 from the germline V gene are LGHNA and YSLEER. CDR3 coding DNA: TGCGCCAGCAGCCAAGGTAGCGGGCCCAATGAGCAGTTCTTC. Translated, it gives CASSQGSGPNEQFF.

In this sample, this clonotype turned up a few times. The chain is built from TRBV20-1 and TRBJ1-5; a possible D gene is TRBD1 (5 bases). Germline V gene sequence: CDR1 DFQATT, CDR2 SNEGSKA (reference sequence). V shed 3 bases and J shed 0 bases, with 9 bases lying between them. The CDR3 sequence is 14 residues long. The CDR3 is CSASDSYSNQPQHF. The CDR3, as DNA: TGCAGTGCTAGCGACAGTTATAGCAATCAGCCCCAGCATTTT.

This clonotype showed up just a few times. The chain couples TRBV7-9 to TRBJ1-6; 11 positions match TRBD1. Germline-derived CDR1 and CDR2 are SEHNR and FQNEAQ (reference sequence). This CDR3 is built from 17 residues. Trimming cost V 5 bases and J 0 bases; bases outside gene matches: 3. This CDR3 is CASSRGTGGSYNSPLHF. The CDR3 DNA sequence: TGTGCCAGCAGCCGCGGGACAGGGGGCTCCTATAATTCACCCCTCCACTTT.

The chain employs TRBV3-1 and TRBJ2-2; perhaps TRBD2 as D (6 bases). Germline CDR1 reads LGHDT; CDR2 reads YNNKEL (reference sequence). This CDR3 spans 15 amino acids. Trimming stripped 4 bases from V and 6 bases from J, with 15 bases between. The CDR3 spells CASSLGGTGAGELFF. As DNA, the CDR3 is TGTGCCAGCAGCCTTGGCGGGACGGGAGCCGGGGAGCTGTTTTTT.